This TCR beta chain came from a study of T cells in Graves' hyperthyroidism and ophthalmopathy. Study as a whole: The initial diagnosis was the point when peripheral blood was collected, ahead of any treatment. Notes on the study in general: Clonotypes that were expanded in thyroid above 0.001 mostly appeared in blood too.

The authors obtained PBMCs from more than 8 ml of fresh peripheral blood. This clonotype was seen many times. Its antigen is currently unknown. Trimming removed 3 bases from V and 5 bases from J; junction bases left unmatched: 0. Germline loops: CDR1 LGHDT, CDR2 YNNKEL (reference sequence). The CDR3 contains 12 residues. Amplified TCR beta CDR3 regions came from RNA transcripts. The HTBI set primed first-round TCR CDR3 RT-PCR. TCRdb processed the multiplex PCR reads anew with MiXCR; each CDR3 protein has one entry. The table shows around 390,000 distinct CDR3 sequences, with 13% to 15% occurring only once.

Source material: blood. The chain uses TRBV3-1 and TRBJ1-2, with TRBD1 matching 7 bases. This TCR was sampled from a woman aged 25-40 years with Graves' ophthalmopathy. The DNA of the CDR3 is TGTGCCAGCAGCCAGGGACAGTATGGCTACACCTTC. Protein product: CASSQGQYGYTF.